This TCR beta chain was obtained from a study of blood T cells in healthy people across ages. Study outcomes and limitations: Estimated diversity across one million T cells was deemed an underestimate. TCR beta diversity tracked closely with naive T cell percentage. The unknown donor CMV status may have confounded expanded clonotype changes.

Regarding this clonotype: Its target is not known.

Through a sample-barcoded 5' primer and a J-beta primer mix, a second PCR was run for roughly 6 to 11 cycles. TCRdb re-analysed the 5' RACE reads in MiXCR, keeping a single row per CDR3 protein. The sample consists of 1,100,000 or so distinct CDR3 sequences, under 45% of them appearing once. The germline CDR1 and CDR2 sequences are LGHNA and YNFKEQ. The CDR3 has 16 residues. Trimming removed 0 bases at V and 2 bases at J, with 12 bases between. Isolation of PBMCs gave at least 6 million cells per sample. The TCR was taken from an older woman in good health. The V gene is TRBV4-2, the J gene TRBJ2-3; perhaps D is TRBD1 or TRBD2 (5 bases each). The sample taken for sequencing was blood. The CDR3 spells CASSQDFRGNTDTQYF. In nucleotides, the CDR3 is TGTGCCAGCAGCCAAGATTTCCGGGGCAACACAGATACGCAGTATTTT.